One and the same sample provided the 17 T cell receptor beta chains below, sequenced in a study of control samples from healthy donors and cancer patients. Sequencing used immunoSEQ multiplex PCR; TCRdb keeps in-frame clones, though not all of them. The sample has 150,000 or so clones, approximately 94% seen once; the top ten hold 10% to 15%. Sequencing input: blood. The receptors originated from a man aged 35-49 years in good health.

For this clone: A much larger clonotype is one base distant, so this may be a read error. The chain is built from TRBV4-1 and TRBJ1-1; D is uncertain. CDR1 is MGHRA, CDR2 YSYEKL, per germline. V was trimmed by 0 bases and J by 1 base, leaving 3 bases between them. This CDR3 contains 13 residues. In DNA form, the CDR3 reads TGCGCCAGCAGCCAAGATGGGAACACTGAAGCTTTCTTT. It codes for CASSQDGNTEAFF.

This chain joins TRBV7-3 and TRBJ2-7; TRBD2 agrees at 7 bases. The trim removed 1 base at V and 0 bases at J, leaving 12 bases unmatched. Germline CDR1 is SGHTA and CDR2 is FQGTGA. The CDR3 is 18 residues long. CDR3 amino acids: CASSLRPGSGGSSYEQYF. For the CDR3, the DNA is TGTGCCAGCAGCTTAAGACCTGGGTCAGGCGGGAGCTCCTACGAGCAGTACTTC.

The chain's CDR3 is CASRHTGELFF. CDR3 nucleotide sequence: TGTGCCAGCCGGCACACCGGGGAGCTGTTTTTT. The J gene is TRBJ2-2, the V gene TRBV19; D unclear. The V gene's germline CDR1 is LNHDA and CDR2 SQIVND (reference sequence). The CDR3 covers 11 residues. Trimming left V 9 bases short and J 3 bases short, with 5 bases between.

The chain is built from TRBV6-5 and TRBJ1-1, with D perhaps TRBD1 (5 bases). CDR1 MNHEY and CDR2 SVGAGI come from the germline V gene. V gave up 0 bases and J gave up 6 bases, with 11 bases separating them. This CDR3 comprises 14 residues. DNA of the CDR3: TGTGCCAGCAGTTACTCAACAGGAGGGGCTGAAGCTTTCTTT. Its translation is CASSYSTGGAEAFF.

The J gene is TRBJ2-1, the V gene TRBV14; TRBD1 or TRBD2 may be the D gene (5 bases each). The V and J ends lost 5 bases and 3 bases respectively, with 17 bases between them. This CDR3 contains 16 residues. In germline, CDR1 is SGHDN, CDR2 FVKESK. CDR3 DNA: TGTGCCAGCAGCTCGATGGGGGTAGGGTTCTACAATGAGCAGTTCTTC. Translation: CASSSMGVGFYNEQFF. The variable domain in full, with the rest retrieved from reference TRBV14 and TRBJ2-1, is EAGVTQFPSHSVIEKGQTVTLRCDPISGHDNLYWYRRVMGKEIKFLLHFVKESKQDESGMPNNRFLAERTGGTYSTLKVQPAELEDSGVYFCASSSMGVGFYNEQFFGPGTRLTVL.

Here the CDR3 DNA reads TGTGCCAGCAGTTACTCGAGAGGTTTCACTGAAGCTTTCTTT. Protein sequence: CASSYSRGFTEAFF. The V and J genes are TRBV6-5 and TRBJ1-1; D gene uncertain. The CDR3 is made up of 14 amino acids. V lost 0 bases and J lost 4, with 9 bases in between. In germline, CDR1 is MNHEY, CDR2 SVGAGI.

V and J are TRBV7-2 and TRBJ1-2; D not resolved. Germline CDR1 is SGHTA and CDR2 is FQGNSA. V lost 3 bases, J lost 1 base, and 9 bases lay in between. The CDR3 sequence is 14 residues long. CDR3 DNA sequence: TGTGCCAGCAGCTTGGTGGCTCTTAACTATGGCTACACCTTC. This sequence encodes CASSLVALNYGYTF.

The rearrangement links TRBV7-8 to TRBJ1-1; 9 bases fit TRBD1. This CDR3 spans 15 amino acids. The germline CDR1 and CDR2 sequences are SGHVS and FQNEAQ. The ends lost 4 bases at V and 2 bases at J; junction bases unmatched: 5. CDR3 region: CASSSRDRANTEAFF. As DNA, the CDR3 is TGTGCCAGCAGCTCCCGGGACAGGGCAAACACTGAAGCTTTCTTT. Supplemented by reference TRBV7-8 and TRBJ1-1, the full variable domain reads GAGVSQSPRYKVAKRGQDVALRCDPISGHVSLFWYQQALGQGPEFLTYFQNEAQLDKSGLPSDRFFAERPEGSVSTLKIQRTQQEDSAVYLCASSSRDRANTEAFFGQGTRLTVV.

CDR3 sequence: CASSPDRNNEQFF. The CDR3 DNA is TGCGCCAGCAGCCCGGACAGAAACAATGAGCAGTTCTTC. V usage is TRBV5-1 and J usage is TRBJ2-1; D is possibly TRBD1 (6 bases). Germline V gene sequence: CDR1 SGHRS, CDR2 YFSETQ. V was cut by 4 bases and J by 5 bases, with 10 bases left in between. The CDR3 runs 13 residues.

The rearrangement links TRBV28 to TRBJ1-5, with 7 bases matching TRBD1. V dropped 6 bases and J dropped 6; count of bases not matched to a gene: 8. The CDR3 extends over 14 amino acids. Germline V CDR1 and CDR2: MDHEN, SYDVKM. CDR3 sequence reads: CASSPRGFIQPQHF. The DNA of the CDR3 is TGTGCCAGCAGCCCCAGGGGGTTTATTCAGCCCCAGCATTTT.

This clone was detected a few times. The chain carries TRBV27 and TRBJ1-6, with 7 bases lining up with TRBD1. The V gene's germline CDR1 is MNHEY and CDR2 SMNVEV (reference sequence). CDR3 length equals 19 residues. Trimming took 3 bases from V and 0 from J; bases not matched to a gene: 11. CDR3 protein: CASSLSGTAFSSYNSPLHF. The CDR3 DNA reads TGTGCCAGCAGTTTGTCCGGGACAGCCTTCAGCTCCTATAATTCACCCCTCCACTTT.

The J gene is TRBJ1-1, the V gene TRBV12-3 or TRBV12-4; 7 bases map to TRBD1. The length of the CDR3 is 13 residues. Unmatched junction bases numbered 5, after V lost 6 bases and J lost 4 bases. For the CDR3, the DNA is TGTGCCAGCAGGACAGGGTCGGGCACTGAAGCTTTCTTT. It encodes CASRTGSGTEAFF.

V usage is TRBV21-1 and J usage is TRBJ1-1; TRBD1, the table's D call, lacks a check against the DNA. TRBV21-1 is described as a pseudogene. This CDR3 has 19 residues. The CDR3 region is CASAERSAEGALLDAEAFF. As DNA, the CDR3 is TGTGCCAGCGCCGAAAGGTCAGCGGAGGGGGCCCTCCTGGACGCTGAAGCTTTCTTT.

This clone was picked up a small number of times. The chain is built from TRBV5-6 and TRBJ2-1; TRBD1 matches at 10 bases. The V and J ends lost 5 bases and 8 bases, in that order; junction bases with no gene match: 7. Germline lookup yields CDR1 SGHDT and CDR2 YYEEEE. The CDR3 runs 14 residues. CDR3 in amino acids: CASRGTGAIDEQFF. DNA of the CDR3: TGTGCCAGCAGGGGGACAGGGGCCATCGATGAGCAGTTCTTC.

The rearrangement joins TRBV28 to TRBJ2-2; D is unclear. The V end lost 2 bases, the J end lost 2 bases, and 6 bases lay between the germline ends. CDR1 and CDR2 from the germline V gene are MDHEN and SYDVKM. The length of the CDR3 is 14 residues. The CDR3 is CASSLAYNTGELFF. The CDR3 DNA reads as TGTGCCAGCAGTTTAGCTTATAACACCGGGGAGCTGTTTTTT.

The genes are TRBV6-2 or TRBV6-3 and TRBJ1-6, with D uncertain. Trimming pared 5 bases from V and 6 bases from J, leaving 11 bases between. This CDR3 comprises 14 residues. Germline assignment: CDR1 MNHEY and CDR2 SVGEGT. This CDR3 is CASSRHPLNSPLHF. CDR3 DNA sequence: TGTGCCAGCAGTAGACACCCTCTTAATTCACCCCTCCACTTT.

Only one count was recorded for this clone. The sample contains more than one DNA sequence encoding this CDR3. J is TRBJ1-5 and V is TRBV5-1, with TRBD1 as a possible D gene (6 bases). With 0 bases removed from V and 2 bases from J, the gap between germline ends came to 6 bases. CDR3 length: 14 residues. Germline V gene data show CDR1 as SGHRS and CDR2 as YFSETQ. The CDR3 loop is CASSLAGGNQPQHF. The CDR3 DNA reads as TGCGCCAGCAGCTTGGCAGGGGGCAATCAGCCCCAGCATTTT.